These 31 T cell receptor beta chains were all obtained from the same sample, sequenced in a study of blood T cell repertoires in COVID-19. Only in-frame clones appear in the TCRdb table, and some are missing; sequencing was by immunoSEQ multiplex PCR. The data show hundreds of thousands of clones, with around 90% seen just once and under 3% held by the top ten. Sequenced input: peripheral blood. The receptors were gathered from a human donor in a cohort sampled during active COVID-19.

The CDR3 here is CASRRGYEQYF. Here the CDR3 DNA reads TGTGCCAGTAGGCGGGGCTACGAGCAGTACTTC. The chain employs TRBV19 and TRBJ2-7; possibly TRBD2 for D (6 bases). This CDR3 contains 11 residues. Germline CDR1 LNHDA, CDR2 SQIVND (reference sequence). V dropped 6 bases and J dropped 3 bases, with 6 bases sitting between them.

The V gene is TRBV19, the J gene TRBJ2-3, with 8 bases that match TRBD2. V lost 5 bases to trimming and J lost 1 base; unmatched junction nucleotides: 5. Germline assignment: CDR1 LNHDA and CDR2 SQIVND (reference sequence). There are 15 residues in the CDR3. The chain's CDR3 is CASSDSGIGTDTQYF. The CDR3 coding sequence is TGTGCCAGTAGTGATAGCGGGATAGGCACAGATACGCAGTATTTT.

This chain uses TRBV5-1 with TRBJ2-1, with D maybe TRBD2 (5 bases). This CDR3 is 19 amino acids long. V dropped 1 base and J dropped 0 bases, with 20 bases sitting between them. Germline V gene sequence: CDR1 SGHRS, CDR2 YFSETQ. The CDR3 DNA reads TGCGCCAGCAGCTTGACCCGGAGGCCTAGTGACTACTCCTACAATGAGCAGTTCTTC. Protein sequence: CASSLTRRPSDYSYNEQFF.

The V gene is TRBV6-2 or TRBV6-3, the J gene TRBJ2-5; D perhaps matches TRBD1 (6 bases). CDR1 and CDR2 (germline): MNHEY, SVGEGT. Trimming pared 6 bases from V and 0 bases from J, leaving 14 bases between. This CDR3 region has 15 residues. DNA of the CDR3: TGTGCCAGCAGCGTTGGACAGACCTACCAAGAGACCCAGTACTTC. It is translated as CASSVGQTYQETQYF.

This clone was observed a few times. J is TRBJ2-7 and V is TRBV5-1, with a possible D match to TRBD2 (7 bases). With 3 bases removed from V and 7 bases from J, the gap between germline ends came to 17 bases. This CDR3 region has 14 residues. Germline V CDR1 and CDR2: SGHRS, YFSETQ. The CDR3 is CASSSTGGSVEQYF. The CDR3 DNA reads TGCGCCAGCAGCTCGACGGGGGGCTCAGTGGAGCAGTACTTC.

This chain links TRBV29-1 with TRBJ2-3, with unresolved D. The V gene lost 5 bases and the J gene lost 9 bases, with 15 bases spanning the gap. Germline CDR1 is SQVTM and CDR2 is ANQGSEA. The CDR3 is made up of 12 amino acids. The DNA of the CDR3 is TGCAGCGTTTTTGTTCAGCTCGGGACGCAGTATTTT. Encoded protein: CSVFVQLGTQYF.

This clone was found a few times. J is TRBJ1-1 and V is TRBV19, with D perhaps TRBD1 (6 bases). The CDR3 loop spans 15 amino acids. V gave up 3 bases and J gave up 3 bases, with 14 bases separating them. CDR1 is LNHDA and CDR2 is SQIVND in the germline V gene (reference sequence). CDR3 DNA sequence: TGTGCCAGTAGTATCAGGGGCCGAGGGGACACTGAAGCTTTCTTT. It specifies CASSIRGRGDTEAFF.

This clone came up once. V and J are TRBV7-3 and TRBJ2-2; 9 bases agree with TRBD2. Germline assignment: CDR1 SGHTA and CDR2 FQGTGA. The CDR3 totals 15 residues. The V segment lost 2 bases and the J segment 7 bases; nucleotides outside the gene matches: 5. As DNA, the CDR3 is TGTGCCAGCAGCTTAGAGACTAGCGGATACGGGGAGCTGTTTTTT. This sequence encodes CASSLETSGYGELFF.

The rearrangement joins TRBV30 to TRBJ2-6; D is perhaps TRBD1 (6 bases). Per the germline V gene, CDR1 is GTSNPN and CDR2 is SVGIG (reference sequence). Trimming stripped 1 base from V and 2 bases from J, with 18 bases between. This CDR3 contains 18 residues. The CDR3 sequence: CAWSATLRRTAGANVLTF. The CDR3, as DNA: TGTGCCTGGAGTGCAACCCTCCGGCGGACAGCTGGGGCCAACGTCCTGACTTTC.

This clone was counted a single time. This chain joins TRBV9 and TRBJ2-3; 8 bases line up with TRBD1. Germline assignment: CDR1 SGDLS and CDR2 YYNGEE. The CDR3 has 16 residues. After removal of 3 bases from V and 2 bases from J, the junction contained 8 bases not matched to a gene. CDR3 sequence reads: CASSAGTGTDTDTQYF. DNA for the CDR3: TGTGCCAGCAGCGCCGGGACAGGTACCGACACAGATACGCAGTATTTT.

The chain carries TRBV6-5 and TRBJ2-7, with D maybe TRBD1 (6 bases). The V end was cut by 5 bases, the J end by 4 bases, with 12 bases between. This CDR3 has 13 amino acids. Germline CDR1 reads MNHEY; CDR2 reads SVGAGI. This CDR3 reads CASSKSGEYEQYF. The CDR3 DNA reads as TGTGCCAGCAGTAAATCAGGGGAGTACGAGCAGTACTTC.

The chain's CDR3 is CASSSGEYGNEQFF. The CDR3 nucleotides are TGTGCCAGCAGTTCGGGGGAGTACGGCAATGAGCAGTTCTTC. J is TRBJ2-1 and V is TRBV28; possibly TRBD2 for D (6 bases). There are 14 residues in the CDR3. Trimming left V 4 bases short and J 6 bases short, with 13 bases between. Germline V lookup: CDR1 MDHEN, CDR2 SYDVKM.

The rearrangement joins TRBV6-5 to TRBJ1-1, with D perhaps TRBD1 (5 bases). Germline CDR1 is MNHEY and CDR2 is SVGAGI. This CDR3 is 13 amino acids long. The ends were cut back, 10 bases at V and 1 base at J, with 13 bases in the middle. The CDR3 reads CATRVGGNTEAFF. The CDR3 DNA follows: TGTGCCACCCGAGTGGGGGGGAACACTGAAGCTTTCTTT.

This clone was found a few times. The chain carries TRBV29-1 and TRBJ1-2, with unresolved D. CDR1 is SQVTM, CDR2 ANQGSEA, per germline. This CDR3 comprises 17 residues. V shed 2 bases and J shed 0 bases, with 19 bases lying between them. The CDR3 here is CSVELFSDIWSNYGYTF. The DNA for the CDR3 is TGCAGCGTTGAACTGTTCTCAGATATTTGGTCTAACTATGGCTACACCTTC.

This clone was seen just once. The V and J genes are TRBV4-2 and TRBJ2-1; D might be TRBD2 (6 bases). This CDR3 is 14 amino acids long. Trimming removed 0 bases from V and 10 bases from J, with 13 bases in between. CDR1 is LGHNA and CDR2 is YNFKEQ in the germline V gene. The CDR3 DNA reads as TGTGCCAGCAGCCAAGACGGTGGAGGGTGGGAGCAGTTCTTC. This sequence encodes CASSQDGGGWEQFF.

This chain links TRBV29-1 with TRBJ2-2; 10 nucleotides align to TRBD2. V was clipped by 0 bases and J by 4 bases; unmatched bases: 5. The CDR3 runs 16 residues. CDR1 is SQVTM and CDR2 is ANQGSEA in the germline V gene. The CDR3 nucleotides read TGCAGCGTTGAAGATTACCAGCGGGAGGGCACCGGGGAGCTGTTTTTT. This encodes CSVEDYQREGTGELFF.

J is TRBJ2-7 and V is TRBV6-2 or TRBV6-3; a possible D gene is TRBD1 (5 bases). The CDR3 is 15 amino acids. Trimming removed 5 bases from V and 0 bases from J, with 14 bases in between. Germline assignment: CDR1 MNHEY and CDR2 SVGEGT. CDR3 nucleotides: TGTGCCAGCAGTCTAGGGGCTTCGAGCTCCTACGAGCAGTACTTC. It yields the protein CASSLGASSSYEQYF.

The chain employs TRBV15 and TRBJ2-2, with 7 bases matching TRBD2. This CDR3 contains 15 residues. CDR1 and CDR2 (germline): LNHNV, YYDKDF (reference sequence). Unmatched junction bases numbered 5, after V lost 6 bases and J lost 1 base. The CDR3 region has the DNA TGTGCCACCAGGGCTAGCGGTCTGAACACCGGGGAGCTGTTTTTT. Translated, it gives CATRASGLNTGELFF. The variable domain in full, with the rest retrieved from reference TRBV15 and TRBJ2-2, is DAMVIQNPRYQVTQFGKPVTLSCSQTLNHNVMYWYQQKSSQAPKLLFHYYDKDFNNEADTPDNFQSRRPNTSFCFLDIRSPGLGDTAMYLCATRASGLNTGELFFGEGSRLTVL.

The genes are TRBV7-3 and TRBJ2-5, with 9 bases lining up with TRBD1. Per germline, CDR1 SGHTA and CDR2 FQGTGA. The CDR3 is 17 amino acids. The V and J ends lost 6 bases and 2 bases, in that order; junction bases with no gene match: 13. The CDR3 nucleotides read TGTGCCAGCAGTCCTGGATCAGCAGGACAGGGGCAAGAGACCCAGTACTTC. This gives the protein CASSPGSAGQGQETQYF.

CDR3 nucleotide sequence: TGCGCCAGCAGCACGGGGGACGGAGTGAATGGCTACACCTTC. Amino acids: CASSTGDGVNGYTF. The genes are TRBV5-1 and TRBJ1-2; weak D call: TRBD1 (5 bases). The ends were cut back, 4 bases at V and 6 bases at J, with 16 bases in the middle. The CDR3 loop spans 14 amino acids. Per germline, CDR1 SGHRS and CDR2 YFSETQ.

This chain uses TRBV29-1 with TRBJ2-1; 7 bases line up with TRBD2. The CDR3 has 13 residues. Germline V CDR1 and CDR2: SQVTM, ANQGSEA. Losses at the gene ends were 7 bases for V and 6 bases for J; bases not matched to a gene: 9. The DNA of the CDR3 is TGCAGCGCGAGGCTAGCGGAAGCCAATGAGCAGTTCTTC. It specifies CSARLAEANEQFF.

This clone has a single count. V and J are TRBV30 and TRBJ2-1, with TRBD2 matching over 12 bases. After removal of 4 bases from V and 4 bases from J, the junction contained 8 bases not matched to a gene. Per the germline V gene, CDR1 is GTSNPN and CDR2 is SVGIG (reference sequence). CDR3 length: 16 amino acids. CDR3 sequence (DNA): TGTGCCTGGACTCCCGGACTAGCGGGGAATTACAATGAGCAGTTCTTC. Protein product: CAWTPGLAGNYNEQFF.

This clone is labeled medium-sized (0.01 to 0.1%). The gene calls are TRBV6-1 and TRBJ1-5, with D hard to call. V lost 2 bases and J 1 base, leaving 9 bases between the germline ends. Germline V gene sequence: CDR1 MNHNS, CDR2 SASEGT. This CDR3 is built from 15 residues. The CDR3 is CASSEWAGSNQPQHF. The CDR3 nucleotides are TGTGCCAGCAGTGAATGGGCGGGAAGCAATCAGCCCCAGCATTTT.

The chain recombines TRBV5-4 with TRBJ2-1, with 12 bases lining up with TRBD2. The CDR3 has 16 amino acids. From germline, CDR1 is SGHNT and CDR2 YYREEE (reference sequence). V trimming: 4 bases; J trimming: 4 bases; junction bases outside the gene matches: 6. CDR3 in DNA: TGTGCCAGCAGCGCCACTAGCGGGGGGTGGTACAATGAGCAGTTCTTC. Translating it yields CASSATSGGWYNEQFF.

With regard to this clone: This sample also contains other DNA sequences that code for the same CDR3. Here the CDR3 DNA reads TGTGCCAGCATTAGCGGGAGTTACAATGAGCAGTTCTTC. Its protein is CASISGSYNEQFF. This chain uses TRBV2 with TRBJ2-1, with 9 bases fitting TRBD2. The V and J ends lost 7 bases and 4 bases, in that order; junction bases with no gene match: 2. Germline CDR1 is SNHLY and CDR2 is FYNNEI. The CDR3 length is 13 residues.

The J gene is TRBJ2-1, the V gene TRBV6-5; a weak D match, TRBD2 (6 bases). Trimming took off 7 bases at V and 9 bases at J, with 22 bases between the two ends. CDR3 length: 15 amino acids. Germline values: CDR1 MNHEY, CDR2 SVGAGI. DNA of the CDR3: TGTGCCAGCACCGGGGACTTAGGGTATTTTAGTGAGCAGTTCTTC. This codes for CASTGDLGYFSEQFF.

A remark on this clone: The same CDR3 is also encoded by other DNA sequences in this sample. The chain uses TRBV5-1 and TRBJ2-1; 10 nucleotides align to TRBD2. Trimming removed 0 bases from V and 4 bases from J; junction bases left unmatched: 1. CDR3 size: 15 residues. Germline lookup yields CDR1 SGHRS and CDR2 YFSETQ. The chain's CDR3 is CASSLGSGGYNEQFF. In nucleotides, the CDR3 is TGCGCCAGCAGCTTGGGTAGCGGGGGGTACAATGAGCAGTTCTTC.

The chain uses TRBV5-1 and TRBJ1-1; D uncertain. The CDR3 runs to 13 residues. V dropped 0 bases and J dropped 0 bases, with 3 bases sitting between them. Germline lookup yields CDR1 SGHRS and CDR2 YFSETQ. As DNA, the CDR3 is TGCGCCAGCAGCTTGGCAGTGAACACTGAAGCTTTCTTT. This translates into CASSLAVNTEAFF.

The V gene is TRBV9, the J gene TRBJ1-1, with D hard to call. CDR1 is SGDLS, CDR2 YYNGEE, per germline. V lost 2 bases to trimming and J lost 3 bases, with 11 bases between them. The CDR3 covers 14 residues. The CDR3 loop reads CASSVSPRDTEAFF. In DNA form, the CDR3 reads TGTGCCAGCAGCGTCAGTCCCCGGGACACTGAAGCTTTCTTT.

J is TRBJ1-3 and V is TRBV12-3 or TRBV12-4; D gene uncertain. This CDR3 spans 13 amino acids. V lost 10 bases, J lost 0 bases, and 10 bases lay in between. CDR3 nucleotides: TGTGCCACGGCGGGCATCTCTGGAAACACCATATATTTT. Translated: CATAGISGNTIYF.

The chain employs TRBV28 and TRBJ1-4; 10 nucleotides align to TRBD1. Germline values: CDR1 MDHEN, CDR2 SYDVKM. V lost 7 bases, J lost 6 bases, and 11 bases stayed unmatched. The CDR3 has 16 amino acids. DNA for the CDR3: TGTGCCAGCACCGAAAGGAGCGGGACAGGGGATGAAAAACTGTTTTTT. Translating gives CASTERSGTGDEKLFF.